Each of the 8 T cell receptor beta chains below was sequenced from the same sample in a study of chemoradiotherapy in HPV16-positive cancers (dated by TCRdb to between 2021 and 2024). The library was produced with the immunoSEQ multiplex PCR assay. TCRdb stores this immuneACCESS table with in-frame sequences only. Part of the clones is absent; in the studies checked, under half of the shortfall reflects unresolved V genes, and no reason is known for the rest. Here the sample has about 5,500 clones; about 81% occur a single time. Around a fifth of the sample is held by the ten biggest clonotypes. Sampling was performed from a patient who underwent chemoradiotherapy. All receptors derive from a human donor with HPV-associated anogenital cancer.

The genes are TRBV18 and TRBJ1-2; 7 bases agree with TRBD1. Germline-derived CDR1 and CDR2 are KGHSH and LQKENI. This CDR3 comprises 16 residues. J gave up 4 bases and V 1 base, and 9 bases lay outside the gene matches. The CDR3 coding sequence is TGTGCCAGCTCACCACGAAACAGGGGACAGTCCTATGGCTACACCTTC. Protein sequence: CASSPRNRGQSYGYTF.

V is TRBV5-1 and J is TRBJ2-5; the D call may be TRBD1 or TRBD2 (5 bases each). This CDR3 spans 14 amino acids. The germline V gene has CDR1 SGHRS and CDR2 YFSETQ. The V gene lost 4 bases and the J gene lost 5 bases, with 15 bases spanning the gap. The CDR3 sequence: CASSRDPGAETQYF. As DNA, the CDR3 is TGCGCCAGCAGCCGGGACCCCGGAGCGGAGACCCAGTACTTC.

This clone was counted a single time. The DNA of the CDR3 is TGTGCCAGCAGCTTTACCAGGCTCACTGAAGCTTTCTTT. It translates to CASSFTRLTEAFF. The J gene is TRBJ1-1, the V gene TRBV7-3, with unresolved D. Germline CDR1 reads SGHTA; CDR2 reads FQGTGA. The length of the CDR3 is 13 residues. With 3 bases removed from V and 4 bases from J, the gap between germline ends came to 9 bases.

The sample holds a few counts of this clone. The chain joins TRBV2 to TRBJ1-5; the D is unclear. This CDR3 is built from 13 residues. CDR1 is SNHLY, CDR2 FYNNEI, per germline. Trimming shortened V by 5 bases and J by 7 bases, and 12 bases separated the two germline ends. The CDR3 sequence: CASSFDFNQPQHF. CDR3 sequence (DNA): TGTGCCAGCAGTTTTGATTTTAACCAGCCCCAGCATTTT.

For the CDR3, the DNA is TGTGCCAGCAGCTTGGTTGGGTTGGGCACTGAAGCTTTCTTT. As protein: CASSLVGLGTEAFF. This chain connects TRBV5-6 to TRBJ1-1; D call uncertain. Trimming shortened V by 0 bases and J by 4 bases, and 10 bases separated the two germline ends. The CDR3 has 14 amino acids. The germline V gene encodes CDR1 SGHDT and CDR2 YYEEEE.

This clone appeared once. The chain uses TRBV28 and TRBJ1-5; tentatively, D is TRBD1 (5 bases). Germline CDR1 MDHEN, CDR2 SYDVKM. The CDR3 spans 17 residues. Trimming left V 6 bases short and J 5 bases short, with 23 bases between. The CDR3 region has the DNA TGTGCCAGCAGAGTCGGGGGGACGTCGACGCCTGATCAGCCCCAGCATTTT. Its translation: CASRVGGTSTPDQPQHF.

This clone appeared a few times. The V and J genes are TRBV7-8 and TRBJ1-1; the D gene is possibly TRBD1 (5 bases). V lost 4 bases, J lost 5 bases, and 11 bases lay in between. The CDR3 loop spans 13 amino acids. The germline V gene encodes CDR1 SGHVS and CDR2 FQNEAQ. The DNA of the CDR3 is TGTGCCAGCAGCTCCACAGGCAGGACTGAAGCTTTCTTT. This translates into CASSSTGRTEAFF. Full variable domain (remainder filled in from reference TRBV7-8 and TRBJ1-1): GAGVSQSPRYKVAKRGQDVALRCDPISGHVSLFWYQQALGQGPEFLTYFQNEAQLDKSGLPSDRFFAERPEGSVSTLKIQRTQQEDSAVYLCASSSTGRTEAFFGQGTRLTVV.

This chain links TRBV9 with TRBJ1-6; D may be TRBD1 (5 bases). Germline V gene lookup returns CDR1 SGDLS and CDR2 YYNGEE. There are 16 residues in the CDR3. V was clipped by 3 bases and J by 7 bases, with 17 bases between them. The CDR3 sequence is CASSALGGQGNSPLHF. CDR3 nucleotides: TGTGCCAGCAGCGCCCTGGGTGGGCAGGGAAATTCACCCCTCCACTTT.